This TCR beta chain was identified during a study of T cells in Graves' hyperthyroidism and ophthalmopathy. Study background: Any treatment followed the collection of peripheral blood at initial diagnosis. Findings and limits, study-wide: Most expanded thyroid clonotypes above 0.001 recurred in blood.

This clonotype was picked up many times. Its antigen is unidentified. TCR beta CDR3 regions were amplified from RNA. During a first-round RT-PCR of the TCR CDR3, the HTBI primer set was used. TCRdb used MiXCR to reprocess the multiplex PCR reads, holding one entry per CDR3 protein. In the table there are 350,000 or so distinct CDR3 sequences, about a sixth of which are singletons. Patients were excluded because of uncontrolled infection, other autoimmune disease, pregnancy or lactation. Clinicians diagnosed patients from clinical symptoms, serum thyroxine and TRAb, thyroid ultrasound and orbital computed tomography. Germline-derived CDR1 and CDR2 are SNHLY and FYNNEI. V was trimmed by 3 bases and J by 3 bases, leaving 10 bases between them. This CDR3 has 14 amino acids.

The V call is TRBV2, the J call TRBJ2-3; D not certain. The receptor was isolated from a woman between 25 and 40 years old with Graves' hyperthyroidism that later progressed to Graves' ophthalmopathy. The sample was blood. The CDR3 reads CASSDNGGTDTQYF. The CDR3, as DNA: TGTGCCAGCAGTGACAATGGCGGTACAGATACGCAGTATTTT.